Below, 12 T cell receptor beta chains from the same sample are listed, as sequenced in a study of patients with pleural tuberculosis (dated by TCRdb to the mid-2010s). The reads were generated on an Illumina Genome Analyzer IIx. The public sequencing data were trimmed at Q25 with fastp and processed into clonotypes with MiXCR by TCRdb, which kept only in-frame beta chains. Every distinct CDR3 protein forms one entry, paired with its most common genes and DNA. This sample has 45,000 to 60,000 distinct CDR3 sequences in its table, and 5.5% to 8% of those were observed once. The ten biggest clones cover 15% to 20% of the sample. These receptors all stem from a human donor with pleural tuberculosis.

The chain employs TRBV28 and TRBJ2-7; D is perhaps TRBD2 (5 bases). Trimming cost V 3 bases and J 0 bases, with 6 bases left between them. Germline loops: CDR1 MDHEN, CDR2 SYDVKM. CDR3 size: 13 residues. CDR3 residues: CASSFAGSYEQYF. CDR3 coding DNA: TGTGCCAGCAGTTTTGCGGGCTCCTACGAGCAGTACTTC.

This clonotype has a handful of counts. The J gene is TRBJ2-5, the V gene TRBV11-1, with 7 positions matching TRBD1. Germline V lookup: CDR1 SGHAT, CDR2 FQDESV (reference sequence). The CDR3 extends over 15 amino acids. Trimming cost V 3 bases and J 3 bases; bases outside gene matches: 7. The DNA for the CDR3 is TGTGCCAGCAGCTTCCCCCTCCAGGGGGAAGAGACCCAGTACTTC. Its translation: CASSFPLQGEETQYF.

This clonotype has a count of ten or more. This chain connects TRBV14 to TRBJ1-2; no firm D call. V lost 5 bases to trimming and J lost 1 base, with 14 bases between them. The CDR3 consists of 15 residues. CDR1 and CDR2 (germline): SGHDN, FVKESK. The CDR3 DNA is TGTGCCAGCAGCGGTTCGTTGGGCCTTAACTATGGCTACACCTTC. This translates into CASSGSLGLNYGYTF.

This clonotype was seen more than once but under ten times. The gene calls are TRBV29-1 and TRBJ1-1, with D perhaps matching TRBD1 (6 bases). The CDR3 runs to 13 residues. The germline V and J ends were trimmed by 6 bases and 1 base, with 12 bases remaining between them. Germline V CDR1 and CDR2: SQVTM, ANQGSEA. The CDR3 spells CSVVRGWNTEAFF. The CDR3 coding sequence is TGCAGCGTAGTCAGGGGTTGGAACACTGAAGCTTTCTTT.

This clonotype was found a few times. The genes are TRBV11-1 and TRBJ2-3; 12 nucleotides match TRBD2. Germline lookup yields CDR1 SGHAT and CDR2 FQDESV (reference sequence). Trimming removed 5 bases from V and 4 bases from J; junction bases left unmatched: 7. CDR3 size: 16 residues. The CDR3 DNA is TGTGCCAGCAGCGTAGGACTAGCGGGGACCGCAGATACGCAGTATTTT. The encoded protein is CASSVGLAGTADTQYF. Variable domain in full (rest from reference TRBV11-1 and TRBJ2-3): EAEVAQSPRYKITEKSQAVAFWCDPISGHATLYWYRQILGQGPELLVQFQDESVVDDSQLPKDRFSAERLKGVDSTLKIQPAELGDSAMYLCASSVGLAGTADTQYFGPGTRLTVL.

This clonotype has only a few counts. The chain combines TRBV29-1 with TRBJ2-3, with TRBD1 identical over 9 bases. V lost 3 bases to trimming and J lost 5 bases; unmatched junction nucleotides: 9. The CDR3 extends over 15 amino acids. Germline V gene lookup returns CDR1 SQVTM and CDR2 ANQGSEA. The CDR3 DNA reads TGCAGCGTTGACCAAGACAGGGGGTTTTTAGATACGCAGTATTTT. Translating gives CSVDQDRGFLDTQYF.

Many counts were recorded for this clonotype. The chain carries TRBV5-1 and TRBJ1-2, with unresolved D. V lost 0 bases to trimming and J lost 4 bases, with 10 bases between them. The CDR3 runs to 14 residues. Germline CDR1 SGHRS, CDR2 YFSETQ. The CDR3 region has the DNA TGCGCCAGCAGCTTGGAGGCAGGACTCTATGGCTACACCTTC. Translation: CASSLEAGLYGYTF.

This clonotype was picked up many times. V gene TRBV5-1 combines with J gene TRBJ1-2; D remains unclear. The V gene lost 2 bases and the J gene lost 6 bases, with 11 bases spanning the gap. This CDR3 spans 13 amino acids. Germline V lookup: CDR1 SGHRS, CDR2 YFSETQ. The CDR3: CASSFGSLDGYTF. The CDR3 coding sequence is TGCGCCAGCAGCTTTGGTTCCCTGGATGGCTACACCTTC.

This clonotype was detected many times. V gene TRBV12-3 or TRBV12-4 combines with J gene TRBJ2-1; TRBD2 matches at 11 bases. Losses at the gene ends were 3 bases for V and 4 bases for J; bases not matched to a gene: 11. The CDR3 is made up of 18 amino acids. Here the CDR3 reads CASSFPSGLAEGYNEQFF. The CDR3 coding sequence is TGTGCCAGCAGTTTCCCCTCGGGACTAGCGGAGGGGTACAATGAGCAGTTCTTC.

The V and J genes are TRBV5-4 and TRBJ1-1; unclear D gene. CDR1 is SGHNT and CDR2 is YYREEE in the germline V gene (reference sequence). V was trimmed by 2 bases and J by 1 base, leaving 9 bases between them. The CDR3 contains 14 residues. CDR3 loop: CASSLPGENTEAFF. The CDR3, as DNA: TGTGCCAGCAGCTTACCCGGGGAGAACACTGAAGCTTTCTTT.

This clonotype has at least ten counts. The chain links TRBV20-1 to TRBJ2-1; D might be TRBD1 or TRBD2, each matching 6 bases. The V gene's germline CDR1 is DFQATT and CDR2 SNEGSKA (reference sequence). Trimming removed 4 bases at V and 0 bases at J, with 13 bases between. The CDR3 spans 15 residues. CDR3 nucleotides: TGCAGTGCTACCGGGGGCGAGAGCTCCTACAATGAGCAGTTCTTC. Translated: CSATGGESSYNEQFF.

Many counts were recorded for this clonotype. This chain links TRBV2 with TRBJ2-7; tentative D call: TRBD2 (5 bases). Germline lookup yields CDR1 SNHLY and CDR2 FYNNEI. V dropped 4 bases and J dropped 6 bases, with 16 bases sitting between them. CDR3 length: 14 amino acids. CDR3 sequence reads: CASSGGLTKLEQYV. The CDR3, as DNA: TGTGCCAGCAGTGGCGGTCTGACTAAACTCGAGCAGTACGTC.